Below are 13 T cell receptor beta chains sequenced from a single sample in a study of cytomegalovirus exposure and HLA in healthy donors. PCR used 60 Vbeta primers and 13 Jbeta primers. Produced via immunoSEQ multiplex PCR; TCRdb's table is partial and in-frame only. Here the sample spans under 200,000 clones, around 68% being singletons. Sequencing was done on a sample of PBMCs. The receptors come from a woman in her forties in good health and CMV-seropositive.

This clone has only a few counts. The chain uses TRBV6-5 and TRBJ2-7; D ambiguous. CDR1 is MNHEY, CDR2 SVGAGI, per germline. Trimming removed 0 bases from V and 2 bases from J, with 14 bases in between. This CDR3 has 16 amino acids. Here the CDR3 reads CASSYSRPTQAYEQYF. In nucleotides, the CDR3 is TGTGCCAGCAGTTACTCTCGCCCAACCCAGGCCTACGAGCAGTACTTC.

The gene calls are TRBV27 and TRBJ1-2, with 9 bases aligning to TRBD1. This CDR3 comprises 14 residues. The V gene's germline CDR1 is MNHEY and CDR2 SMNVEV (reference sequence). After removal of 4 bases from V and 2 bases from J, the junction contained 2 bases not matched to a gene. The CDR3 spells CASSWDRENYGYTF. Here the CDR3 DNA reads TGTGCCAGCAGTTGGGACAGGGAGAACTATGGCTACACCTTC.

The V and J genes are TRBV9 and TRBJ2-3; TRBD2 aligns across 9 bases. CDR1 and CDR2 (germline): SGDLS, YYNGEE. This CDR3 has 16 amino acids. V lost 1 base and J lost 4; bases outside the gene matches: 7. CDR3 residues: CASSVLGRGGPDTQYF. Written as DNA, the CDR3 is TGTGCCAGCAGCGTACTTGGGCGGGGGGGCCCAGATACGCAGTATTTT.

The J gene is TRBJ2-5, the V gene TRBV28; 8 bases line up with TRBD2. The J call may be in error: the DNA end matches TRBJ2-7 better. CDR3 length equals 15 residues. CDR1 MDHEN and CDR2 SYDVKM come from the germline V gene. The CDR3 sequence: CASSMLAGPDYEQYF. CDR3 sequence (DNA): TGTGCCAGCAGTATGTTAGCGGGACCCGATTACGAGCAGTACTTC.

This clone showed up just a few times. The V and J genes are TRBV12-5 and TRBJ1-4, with a weak D call TRBD1 (5 bases). Trimming stripped 0 bases from V and 5 bases from J, with 10 bases between. Germline-derived CDR1 and CDR2 are LGHNT and FRNRAP. CDR3 length equals 15 residues. CDR3 amino acids: CASGLVNAGNEKLFF. The CDR3 coding sequence is TGTGCTAGTGGTTTGGTAAATGCAGGGAATGAAAAACTGTTTTTT. The entire variable domain, with the rest obtained from reference TRBV12-5 and TRBJ1-4, is as follows: DARVTQTPRHKVTEMGQEVTMRCQPILGHNTVFWYRQTMMQGLELLAYFRNRAPLDDSGMPKDRFSAEMPDATLATLKIQPSEPRDSAVYFCASGLVNAGNEKLFFGSGTQLSVL.

V gene TRBV6-5 combines with J gene TRBJ2-7; 9 nucleotides align to TRBD1. J gave up 7 bases and V 4 bases, and 11 bases lay outside the gene matches. This CDR3 spans 15 amino acids. The V gene's germline CDR1 is MNHEY and CDR2 SVGAGI. The CDR3 DNA reads TGTGCCAGCAGTTCCCACCGGGACAGGGACGGGGAGCAGTACTTC. This translates into CASSSHRDRDGEQYF.

The genes are TRBV6-6 and TRBJ2-3; 8 bases fit TRBD1. V lost 4 bases and J lost 2; bases outside the gene matches: 8. Germline V lookup: CDR1 MNHNY, CDR2 SVGAGI (reference sequence). This CDR3 region has 16 residues. CDR3 sequence reads: CASSSGDRPDTDTQYF. The CDR3 bases are TGTGCCAGCAGTTCAGGGGACAGGCCTGACACAGATACGCAGTATTTT.

The CDR3 DNA is TGCAGCACCCGACTCCTAGCGGAGAGCACAGATACGCAGTATTTT. Protein sequence: CSTRLLAESTDTQYF. The V gene is TRBV29-1, the J gene TRBJ2-3, with 7 bases aligning to TRBD2. With V trimmed by 8 bases and J by 0 bases, 11 bases remained unmatched. Germline CDR1 SQVTM, CDR2 ANQGSEA. CDR3 length: 15 residues.

The gene calls are TRBV11-1 and TRBJ2-7; no clear D gene. Germline CDR1 reads SGHAT; CDR2 reads FQDESV (reference sequence). The CDR3 sequence is 14 residues long. Trimming left V 5 bases short and J 2 bases short, with 13 bases between. CDR3 sequence reads: CASSPAALAYEQYF. The CDR3 region has the DNA TGTGCCAGCAGCCCGGCCGCGCTAGCCTACGAGCAGTACTTC.

Points on this clone: Sequence at one end of the junction differs from germline and may be a read error. V is TRBV7-7 and J is TRBJ1-3; unclear D gene. This CDR3 spans 15 amino acids. CDR1 is SSHAT and CDR2 is FNYEAQ in the germline V gene (reference sequence). CDR3 protein: CASSLDHNSGNTIYF. CDR3 DNA sequence: TGTGCTAGCAGCTTAGATCACAACTCTGGAAACACCATATATTTT.

V and J are TRBV15 and TRBJ2-1, with 9 nucleotides matching TRBD2. V was clipped by 1 base and J by 5 bases; unmatched bases: 0. The germline V gene encodes CDR1 LNHNV and CDR2 YYDKDF (reference sequence). The CDR3 is 14 residues long. The CDR3 spells CATSRGLADNEQFF. The DNA of the CDR3 is TGTGCCACCAGCAGAGGACTAGCGGACAATGAGCAGTTCTTC.

The V gene is TRBV6-5, the J gene TRBJ1-2, with a weak D call TRBD1 (6 bases). CDR3 length: 15 residues. Trimming took 6 bases from V and 4 from J, leaving 18 bases between them. Germline CDR1 MNHEY, CDR2 SVGAGI. Here the CDR3 DNA reads TGTGCCAGCAGGGACCAGGGGCGTCCCCTCTATGGCTACACCTTC. It yields the protein CASRDQGRPLYGYTF.

The CDR3 DNA reads TGCAGCGTCCTCGACAGGGACGTTAATTCACCCCTCCACTTT. The encoded protein is CSVLDRDVNSPLHF. The chain links TRBV29-1 to TRBJ1-6; 7 bases match TRBD1. Germline V gene data show CDR1 as SQVTM and CDR2 as ANQGSEA. The CDR3 covers 14 residues. With 6 bases clipped from V and 6 bases from J, the junction kept 8 bases outside the gene matches.